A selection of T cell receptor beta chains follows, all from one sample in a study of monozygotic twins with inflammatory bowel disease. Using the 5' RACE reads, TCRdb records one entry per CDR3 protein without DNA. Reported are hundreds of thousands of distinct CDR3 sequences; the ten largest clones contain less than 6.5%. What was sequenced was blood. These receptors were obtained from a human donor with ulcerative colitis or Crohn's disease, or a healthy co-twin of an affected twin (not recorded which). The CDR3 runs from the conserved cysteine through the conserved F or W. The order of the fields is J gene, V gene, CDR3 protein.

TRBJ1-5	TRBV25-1	CASSVASNQPQHF
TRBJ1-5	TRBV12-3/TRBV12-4	CASSLRGESNQPQHF
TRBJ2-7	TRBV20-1	CSARVGRRRQGYEQYF
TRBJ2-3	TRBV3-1	CASSQLGRAQYF
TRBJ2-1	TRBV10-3	CAISGPRGAEKSNEQFF
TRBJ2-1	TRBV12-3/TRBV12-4	CASSLARPTRSYNEQFF
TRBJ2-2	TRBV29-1	CSVPNRGANTGELFF
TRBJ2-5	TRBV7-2	CASSFRLAGVETQYF
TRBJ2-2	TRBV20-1	CSAGGTSGENTGELFF
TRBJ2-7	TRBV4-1	CASSQAVGGAPREQYF
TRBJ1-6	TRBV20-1	CSARDDLSAGHYNSPLHF
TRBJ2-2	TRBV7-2	CASSLTVLVARDTGELFF
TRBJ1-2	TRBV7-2	CASSLGGTAYYGYTF
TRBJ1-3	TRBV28	CASSPPSGVPGNTIYF
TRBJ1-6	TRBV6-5	CASSYSIYRTNNSPLHF
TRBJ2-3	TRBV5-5	CASSIAPGQGADTQYF
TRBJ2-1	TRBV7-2	CASSSFTGLSSYNEQFF
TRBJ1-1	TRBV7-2	CASSPQGTSTEAFF
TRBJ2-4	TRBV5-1	CASSLVTTGLAKNIQYF
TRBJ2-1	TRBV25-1	CASSGLGTGTYNEQFF
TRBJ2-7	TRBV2	CASKQTGSSYEQYF
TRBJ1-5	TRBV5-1	CASSYSTNQPQHF
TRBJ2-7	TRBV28	CASSLFGYSYEQYF
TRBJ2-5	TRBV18	CASSPETGIWETQYF
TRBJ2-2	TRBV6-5	CASSYSVGLAGGKTNTGELFF
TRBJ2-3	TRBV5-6	CASSLGPSRTDTQYF
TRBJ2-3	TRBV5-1	CASSEGAGVVTDTQYF
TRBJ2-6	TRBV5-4	CASSLTTSNVLTF
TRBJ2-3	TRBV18	CASSPNSGTGGAYTQYF
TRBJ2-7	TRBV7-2	CASSLELAGGAYEQYF
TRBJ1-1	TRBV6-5	CASSYSTGQNTEAFF
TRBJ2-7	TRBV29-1	CSVERGSYEQYF
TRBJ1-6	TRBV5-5	CASSLDSSPLHF